One sample yielded the 7 T cell receptor beta chains listed below, sequenced in a study of cytomegalovirus exposure and HLA in healthy donors. Researchers ran the PCR with 60 Vbeta and 13 Jbeta primers. Clones were sequenced by immunoSEQ multiplex PCR, and TCRdb holds only the in-frame ones, with some missing. This sample has roughly 180,000 clones, with 80% found just once. Sequenced input: PBMCs. The origin of the receptors is a woman aged 45-60 years in good health and CMV-seropositive.

CDR3 bases: TGTGCCAGCAGCTTCCGGACCACAGGGGTAGATACGCAGTATTTT. As protein: CASSFRTTGVDTQYF. The chain is built from TRBV7-3 and TRBJ2-3, with TRBD1 matching over 7 bases. The length of the CDR3 is 15 residues. Germline V gives CDR1 SGHTA, CDR2 FQGTGA. With V trimmed by 3 bases and J by 5 bases, 8 bases remained unmatched.

The chain has TRBV30 and TRBJ2-7, with 9 bases fitting TRBD1. Germline lookup yields CDR1 GTSNPN and CDR2 SVGIG (reference sequence). The CDR3 consists of 13 residues. J was trimmed by 3 bases and V by 4 bases; bases with no gene match: 4. The CDR3 DNA sequence: TGTGCCTGGACCCGGGACAGGGTCTACGAGCAGTACTTC. It encodes CAWTRDRVYEQYF.

The rearrangement joins TRBV9 to TRBJ1-1; D remains unclear. CDR3 length equals 15 residues. Per the germline V gene, CDR1 is SGDLS and CDR2 is YYNGEE. V lost 0 bases, J lost 10 bases, and 19 bases lay in between. The CDR3 DNA follows: TGTGCCAGCAGCGTAGCGGGCACCCCGCGGGAGGGAGCTTTCTTT. It specifies CASSVAGTPREGAFF.

V is TRBV5-1 and J is TRBJ2-4; no clear D. V was clipped by 2 bases and J by 1 base, with 13 bases between them. CDR3 length equals 16 residues. The germline gives CDR1 SGHRS, CDR2 YFSETQ. The CDR3 DNA reads as TGCGCCAGCAGCTTCGGTAATCCACTGGCCAAAAACATTCAGTACTTC. It encodes CASSFGNPLAKNIQYF. The full variable domain, its missing parts supplied by reference TRBV5-1 and TRBJ2-4, is KAGVTQTPRYLIKTRGQQVTLSCSPISGHRSVSWYQQTPGQGLQFLFEYFSETQRNKGNFPGRFSGRQFSNSRSEMNVSTLELGDSALYLCASSFGNPLAKNIQYFGAGTRLSVL.

Remarks on this clone: The sample contains more than one DNA sequence encoding this CDR3. V gene TRBV19 combines with J gene TRBJ1-2; TRBD1 aligns across 8 bases. V dropped 9 bases and J dropped 5; count of bases not matched to a gene: 8. CDR3 length: 13 residues. Germline V gene sequence: CDR1 LNHDA, CDR2 SQIVND (reference sequence). The CDR3 DNA follows: TGTGCCAGCTCCCCAGGGGGCGAGTATGGCTACACCTTC. Translation gives CASSPGGEYGYTF.

The chain carries TRBV28 and TRBJ1-5, with D perhaps matching TRBD1 (6 bases). Germline CDR1 and CDR2: MDHEN and SYDVKM. Trimming stripped 6 bases from V and 7 bases from J, with 13 bases between. The CDR3 runs 13 residues. The CDR3 coding sequence is TGTGCCAGCAGAGAACAGGGTGTACAGCCCCAGCATTTT. It specifies CASREQGVQPQHF. Based on the CDR3 plus reference TRBV28 and TRBJ1-5, the full variable domain is DVKVTQSSRYLVKRTGEKVFLECVQDMDHENMFWYRQDPGLGLRLIYFSYDVKMKEKGDIPEGYSVSREKKERFSLILESASTNQTSMYLCASREQGVQPQHFGDGTRLSIL.

The rearrangement joins TRBV5-1 to TRBJ2-7; 7 nucleotides agree with TRBD1. Trimming took 4 bases from V and 4 from J; bases not matched to a gene: 2. Germline V gene data show CDR1 as SGHRS and CDR2 as YFSETQ. The CDR3 loop spans 12 amino acids. CDR3: CASSTTGYEQYF. The CDR3 region has the DNA TGCGCCAGCAGCACGACAGGGTACGAGCAGTACTTC.